This TCR beta chain originates from a study of T cells in localized non-small cell lung cancer. General study findings and limits: Heterogeneity cannot be ruled out, as sequencing used one tumor region only. Clonality peaked in uninvolved adjacent lung rather than tumor.

This clone was seen a single time. No antigen is known for it. The table came from immunoSEQ multiplex PCR; TCRdb's copy has only in-frame clones and leaves some out. The table lists some 64,000 clones, 90% of them singletons. With 1 base removed from V and 4 bases from J, the gap between germline ends came to 10 bases. Germline values: CDR1 SNHLY, CDR2 FYNNEI. This CDR3 region has 14 residues. V gene TRBV2 combines with J gene TRBJ2-5; the D is unclear. This clonotype originated in a woman between 35 and 75 years old with stage I lung adenocarcinoma. The starting material was peripheral blood, obtained before any cancer treatment. The chain's CDR3 is CASSEVIGRETQYF. Here the CDR3 DNA reads TGTGCCAGCAGTGAAGTCATCGGGCGAGAGACCCAGTACTTC. Based on the CDR3 plus reference TRBV2 and TRBJ2-5, the full variable domain is EPEVTQTPSHQVTQMGQEVILRCVPISNHLYFYWYRQILGQKVEFLVSFYNNEISEKSEIFDDQFSVERPDGSNFTLKIRSTKLEDSAMYFCASSEVIGRETQYFGPGTRLLVL.